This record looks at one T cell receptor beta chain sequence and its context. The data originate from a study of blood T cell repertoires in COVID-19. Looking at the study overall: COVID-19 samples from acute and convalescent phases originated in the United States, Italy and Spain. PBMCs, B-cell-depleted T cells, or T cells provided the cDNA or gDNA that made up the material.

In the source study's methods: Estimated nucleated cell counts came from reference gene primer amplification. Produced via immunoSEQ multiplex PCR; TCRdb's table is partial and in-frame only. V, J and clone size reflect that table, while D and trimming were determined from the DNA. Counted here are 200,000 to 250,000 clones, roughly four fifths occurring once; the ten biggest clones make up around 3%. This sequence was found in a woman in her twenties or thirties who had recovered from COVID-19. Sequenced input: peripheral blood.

CDR3 loop: CAWKRPSRNEQFF. DNA for the CDR3: TGTGCCTGGAAACGGCCTAGCAGGAATGAGCAGTTCTTC. V gene TRBV30 combines with J gene TRBJ2-1, with a tentative D call TRBD2 (5 bases). Germline loops: CDR1 GTSNPN, CDR2 SVGIG (reference sequence). V was trimmed by 4 bases and J by 7 bases, leaving 14 bases between them. The CDR3 loop spans 13 amino acids.